One and the same sample provided the 25 T cell receptor beta chains below, sequenced in a study of T cells in Graves' hyperthyroidism and ophthalmopathy. Amplified TCR beta CDR3 regions came from RNA transcripts. An initial round of RT-PCR targeting the TCR CDR3 relied on the HTBI primer set. TCRdb independently ran MiXCR on the multiplex PCR reads; one entry per CDR3 protein. Among 600,000 to 650,000 distinct CDR3 sequences listed, 15% to 20% were seen once. What was sequenced was blood. These receptors were taken from a woman aged 25 to 39 with Graves' hyperthyroidism.

The sample holds a few counts of this clonotype. The chain uses TRBV28 and TRBJ2-1; a weak D match, TRBD2 (7 bases). V shed 6 bases and J shed 4 bases, with 13 bases lying between them. Germline loops: CDR1 MDHEN, CDR2 SYDVKM. The CDR3 spans 14 residues. The DNA for the CDR3 is TGTGCCAGCAGACAGGGTAGCGGGTACAATGAGCAGTTCTTC. Translating it yields CASRQGSGYNEQFF.

This clonotype was seen only a few times. The rearrangement uses TRBV20-1 and TRBJ1-6; TRBD1 aligns across 9 bases. Trimming cost V 6 bases and J 10 bases; bases outside gene matches: 10. Germline V lookup: CDR1 DFQATT, CDR2 SNEGSKA (reference sequence). The CDR3 is 14 amino acids. The CDR3 sequence is CSALPGTGYSPLHF. For the CDR3, the DNA is TGCAGTGCCCTCCCCGGGACAGGGTACTCACCCCTCCACTTT.

This rearrangement joins TRBV28 to TRBJ1-1, with TRBD1 matching over 8 bases. J lost 1 base, V lost 7 bases, and 5 bases had no gene match. This CDR3 is built from 14 residues. Germline lookup yields CDR1 MDHEN and CDR2 SYDVKM. DNA of the CDR3: TGTGCCAGCATCCCAGGACAGGGGAACACTGAAGCTTTCTTT. Protein product: CASIPGQGNTEAFF.

Ten or more counts support this clonotype. This chain joins TRBV18 and TRBJ2-1; a possible D gene is TRBD2 (6 bases). The CDR3 contains 11 residues. Germline lookup yields CDR1 KGHSH and CDR2 LQKENI. The V end was cut by 4 bases, the J end by 8 bases, with 6 bases between. The CDR3, as DNA: TGTGCCAGCTCACGGGGGGATGAGCAGTTCTTC. Amino acid sequence: CASSRGDEQFF.

V usage is TRBV15 and J usage is TRBJ1-2; D is possibly TRBD1 (6 bases). The CDR3 has 13 residues. The germline gives CDR1 LNHNV, CDR2 YYDKDF (reference sequence). V lost 9 bases, J lost 0 bases, and 11 bases lay in between. CDR3 coding DNA: TGTGCCACTAAGGCAGGGGCTAACTATGGCTACACCTTC. Translated: CATKAGANYGYTF.

The chain links TRBV9 to TRBJ2-3; 8 nucleotides agree with TRBD2. CDR1 is SGDLS and CDR2 is YYNGEE in the germline V gene. The CDR3 covers 17 residues. Trimming took 2 bases from V and 4 from J; bases not matched to a gene: 12. The CDR3 reads CASSVWADGRAADTQYF. Here the CDR3 DNA reads TGTGCCAGCAGCGTTTGGGCTGACGGGAGGGCCGCAGATACGCAGTATTTT.

This chain connects TRBV20-1 to TRBJ1-2; the match to TRBD1 covers 7 bases. This CDR3 spans 15 amino acids. Germline V gene lookup returns CDR1 DFQATT and CDR2 SNEGSKA (reference sequence). The ends lost 6 bases at V and 6 bases at J; junction bases unmatched: 16. CDR3 bases: TGCAGTGCCCGCCCCCGACAGGGCCCCCTCCATGGCTACACCTTC. It codes for CSARPRQGPLHGYTF.

This clonotype was seen at least ten times. The V and J genes are TRBV27 and TRBJ2-1, with a tentative D call TRBD2 (6 bases). Deletions cut 8 bases from V and 7 bases from J, with 18 bases between. The CDR3 contains 14 residues. Per germline, CDR1 MNHEY and CDR2 SMNVEV (reference sequence). In nucleotides, the CDR3 is TGTGCCAGCCGCTACGGGACTGGGAGTAATGAGCAGTTCTTC. Its protein product is CASRYGTGSNEQFF.

The rearrangement joins TRBV7-8 to TRBJ2-5; 7 nucleotides match TRBD2. The CDR3 length is 15 residues. Germline V gives CDR1 SGHVS, CDR2 FQNEAQ. With 1 base clipped from V and 5 bases from J, the junction kept 7 bases outside the gene matches. CDR3: CASSLGGGSDETQYF. The DNA for the CDR3 is TGTGCCAGCAGCTTAGGTGGCGGGAGCGATGAGACCCAGTACTTC. Full variable domain (missing parts from reference TRBV7-8 and TRBJ2-5): GAGVSQSPRYKVAKRGQDVALRCDPISGHVSLFWYQQALGQGPEFLTYFQNEAQLDKSGLPSDRFFAERPEGSVSTLKIQRTQQEDSAVYLCASSLGGGSDETQYFGPGTRLLVL.

This clonotype was detected many times. This chain uses TRBV5-1 with TRBJ2-2; 10 bases map to TRBD1. Germline lookup yields CDR1 SGHRS and CDR2 YFSETQ. V trimming: 4 bases; J trimming: 4 bases; junction bases outside the gene matches: 4. The CDR3 loop spans 15 amino acids. CDR3 amino acids: CASSLWTGGTGELFF. The CDR3 nucleotides are TGCGCCAGCAGCCTCTGGACAGGGGGCACCGGGGAGCTGTTTTTT.

This clonotype was detected ten times or more. This chain joins TRBV7-2 and TRBJ2-1; D remains unclear. Germline loops: CDR1 SGHTA, CDR2 FQGNSA. Deletions cut 1 base from V and 4 bases from J, with 11 bases between. This CDR3 has 15 residues. The CDR3 is CASSLVRNPYNEQFF. CDR3 DNA: TGTGCCAGCAGCTTAGTCAGGAACCCTTACAATGAGCAGTTCTTC. The full variable domain, in which reference TRBV7-2 and TRBJ2-1 provide the parts outside the CDR3, is GAGVSQSPSNKVTEKGKDVELRCDPISGHTALYWYRQSLGQGLEFLIYFQGNSAPDKSGLPSDRFSAERTGGSVSTLTIQRTQQEDSAVYLCASSLVRNPYNEQFFGPGTRLTVL.

This clonotype occurred a few times. The chain combines TRBV20-1 with TRBJ1-5, with 7 bases that match TRBD1. The J segment lost 7 bases and the V segment lost 0 bases, leaving 6 bases of the junction unmatched. Per germline, CDR1 DFQATT and CDR2 SNEGSKA (reference sequence). CDR3 length: 14 amino acids. The CDR3 DNA follows: TGCAGTGCTAGAGAAGCAGGGGGTGAGCAGCCCCAGCATTTT. It codes for CSAREAGGEQPQHF.

At least ten counts were recorded for this clonotype. The rearrangement joins TRBV11-1 to TRBJ2-5; 8 bases agree with TRBD2. This CDR3 is built from 16 residues. Germline CDR1 SGHAT, CDR2 FQDESV (reference sequence). J gave up 4 bases and V 1 base, and 8 bases lay outside the gene matches. The CDR3 protein is CASSLVGAGVVETQYF. As DNA, the CDR3 is TGTGCCAGCAGCTTAGTAGGAGCGGGAGTAGTAGAGACCCAGTACTTC.

In this sample, this clonotype turned up many times. The V gene is TRBV28, the J gene TRBJ2-5, with D maybe TRBD2 (5 bases). The germline CDR1 and CDR2 sequences are MDHEN and SYDVKM. V shed 8 bases and J shed 1 base, with 14 bases lying between them. This CDR3 has 14 amino acids. For the CDR3, the DNA is TGTGCCAGCCTTAGAGCGGTGCCCCAAGAGACCCAGTACTTC. Its translation: CASLRAVPQETQYF.

The chain recombines TRBV28 with TRBJ2-5, with 12 bases matching TRBD2. The ends lost 4 bases at V and 1 base at J; junction bases unmatched: 7. The CDR3 spans 17 residues. Germline V gene sequence: CDR1 MDHEN, CDR2 SYDVKM. This CDR3 is CASSSTRTSGTQETQYF. For the CDR3, the DNA is TGTGCCAGCAGTTCGACAAGGACTAGCGGGACCCAAGAGACCCAGTACTTC.

This clonotype was seen at least ten times. The genes are TRBV5-5 and TRBJ1-5, with D possibly TRBD1 on 6 matching bases. The CDR3 consists of 14 residues. V was trimmed by 4 bases and J by 5 bases, leaving 13 bases between them. Germline V CDR1 and CDR2: SGHKS, YYEKEE (reference sequence). The CDR3, as DNA: TGTGCCAGCAGCCTTACAGGGCTCGATCAGCCCCAGCATTTT. It is translated as CASSLTGLDQPQHF.

The genes are TRBV5-1 and TRBJ1-1; D is unresolved. In germline, CDR1 is SGHRS, CDR2 YFSETQ. This CDR3 is built from 16 residues. Trimming took 0 bases from V and 1 from J, leaving 13 bases between them. Written as DNA, the CDR3 is TGCGCCAGCAGCTTGGAAACTAGAGCGACGAACACTGAAGCTTTCTTT. It codes for CASSLETRATNTEAFF.

This clonotype was observed at least ten times. V and J are TRBV6-1 and TRBJ2-1; 12 bases match TRBD2. The J segment lost 7 bases and the V segment lost 6 bases, leaving 7 bases of the junction unmatched. The germline CDR1 and CDR2 sequences are MNHNS and SASEGT. The CDR3 is 15 amino acids. DNA of the CDR3: TGTGCCAGCAGGGAGACTAGCGGGAGCGTTAATGAGCAGTTCTTC. It specifies CASRETSGSVNEQFF.

This clonotype was found a few times. This chain joins TRBV2 and TRBJ1-2; TRBD1 matches at 9 bases. Trimming at V came to 9 bases and at J to 6 bases, leaving 5 bases not matched to a gene. CDR3 length: 12 residues. Germline loops: CDR1 SNHLY, CDR2 FYNNEI. The CDR3 DNA reads TGTGCCAGTACCCGGGACAGGGATGGCTACACCTTC. Translating gives CASTRDRDGYTF.

There are a few counts of this clonotype. The chain uses TRBV5-5 and TRBJ1-1; 10 nucleotides agree with TRBD1. This CDR3 comprises 13 residues. Losses at the gene ends were 5 bases for V and 6 bases for J; bases not matched to a gene: 4. Germline lookup yields CDR1 SGHKS and CDR2 YYEKEE (reference sequence). The CDR3 protein is CASRSGQGAEAFF. CDR3 nucleotide sequence: TGTGCCAGCAGATCCGGACAGGGGGCTGAAGCTTTCTTT.

This clonotype was picked up many times. This sequence joins TRBV3-1 and TRBJ1-2; D remains unclear. V gave up 1 base and J gave up 4 bases, with 13 bases separating them. This CDR3 spans 15 amino acids. Germline V gene data show CDR1 as LGHDT and CDR2 as YNNKEL (reference sequence). CDR3 loop: CASSQGVSSVYGYTF. The CDR3, as DNA: TGTGCCAGCAGCCAAGGAGTCTCCTCCGTCTATGGCTACACCTTC.

Only a few counts were recorded for this clonotype. V is TRBV6-1 and J is TRBJ1-5; 7 nucleotides match TRBD1. Germline loops: CDR1 MNHNS, CDR2 SASEGT. V lost 5 bases, J lost 6 bases, and 10 bases stayed unmatched. The length of the CDR3 is 15 residues. CDR3: CASSLQGLSGQPQHF. In nucleotides, the CDR3 is TGTGCCAGCAGTCTACAGGGGCTGTCGGGTCAGCCCCAGCATTTT.

Many counts were recorded for this clonotype. The rearrangement links TRBV5-8 to TRBJ2-3; the match to TRBD2 covers 8 bases. The CDR3 totals 15 residues. In germline, CDR1 is SGHTS, CDR2 YDEGEE. J lost 7 bases, V lost 1 base, and 8 bases had no gene match. CDR3 nucleotides: TGTGCCAGCAGCTTGCCCCGGGAGGGCCGCTATACGCAGTATTTT. Its protein product is CASSLPREGRYTQYF. Filled out from reference TRBV5-8 and TRBJ2-3, the complete variable domain reads EAGVTQSPTHLIKTRGQQATLRCSPISGHTSVYWYQQALGLGLQFLLWYDEGEERNRGNFPPRFSGRQFPNYSSELNVNALELEDSALYLCASSLPREGRYTQYFGPGTRLTVL.

This clonotype was seen ten or more times. This chain joins TRBV5-1 and TRBJ2-3; 7 bases align to TRBD2. J lost 3 bases, V lost 3 bases, and 7 bases had no gene match. CDR3 length: 15 amino acids. Looked up from germline, CDR1 is SGHRS and CDR2 is YFSETQ. In nucleotides, the CDR3 is TGCGCCAGCAGCTCCGGACTAGTCGGGACAGATACGCAGTATTTT. Translation gives CASSSGLVGTDTQYF.

This clonotype has a count of ten or more. This chain uses TRBV3-1 with TRBJ2-3, with 10 bases aligning to TRBD2. Trimming removed 3 bases from V and 3 bases from J; junction bases left unmatched: 9. The CDR3 covers 17 residues. Germline CDR1 is LGHDT and CDR2 is YNNKEL (reference sequence). DNA for the CDR3: TGTGCCAGCAGCCACAACTTAATAGCGGGAGGAACAGATACGCAGTATTTT. Translation gives CASSHNLIAGGTDTQYF.